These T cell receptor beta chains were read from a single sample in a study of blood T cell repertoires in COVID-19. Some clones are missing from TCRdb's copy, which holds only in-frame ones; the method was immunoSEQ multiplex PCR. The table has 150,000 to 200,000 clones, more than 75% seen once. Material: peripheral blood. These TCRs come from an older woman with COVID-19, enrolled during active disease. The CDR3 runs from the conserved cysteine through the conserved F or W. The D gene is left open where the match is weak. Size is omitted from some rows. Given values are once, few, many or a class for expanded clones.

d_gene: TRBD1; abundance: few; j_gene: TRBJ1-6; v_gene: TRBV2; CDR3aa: CASSKQGASVPLHF; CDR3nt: TGTGCCAGCAGTAAGCAGGGGGCTTCGGTACCCCTCCACTTT
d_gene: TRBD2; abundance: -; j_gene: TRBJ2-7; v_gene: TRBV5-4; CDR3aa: CASSATWTSGSYEQYF; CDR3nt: TGTGCCAGCAGCGCAACCTGGACTAGCGGCTCTTACGAGCAGTACTTC
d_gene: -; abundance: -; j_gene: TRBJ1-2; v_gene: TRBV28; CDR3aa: CASSSARRSYGYTF; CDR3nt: TGTGCCAGCAGTTCCGCGCGGCGGAGTTATGGCTACACCTTC
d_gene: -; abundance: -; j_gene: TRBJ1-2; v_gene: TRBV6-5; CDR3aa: CASRDSSNYGYTF; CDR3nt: TGTGCCAGCAGGGACAGTTCCAACTATGGCTACACCTTC
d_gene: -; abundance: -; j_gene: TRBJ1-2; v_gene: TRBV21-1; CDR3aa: CASSKAMGQAHYGYTF; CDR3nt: TGTGCCAGCAGCAAAGCTATGGGCCAGGCCCACTATGGCTACACCTTC
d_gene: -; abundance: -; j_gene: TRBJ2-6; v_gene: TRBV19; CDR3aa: CATKESGANVLTF; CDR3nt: TGTGCCACTAAAGAGTCTGGGGCCAACGTCCTGACTTTC
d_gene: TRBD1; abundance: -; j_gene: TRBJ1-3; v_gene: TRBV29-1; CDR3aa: CSARQGISGNTIYF; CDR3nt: TGCAGCGCAAGACAGGGAATCTCTGGAAACACCATATATTTT
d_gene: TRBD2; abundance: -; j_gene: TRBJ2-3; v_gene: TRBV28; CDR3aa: CASRAPSGGTDTQYF; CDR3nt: TGTGCCAGCAGGGCTCCTAGCGGGGGCACAGATACGCAGTATTTT
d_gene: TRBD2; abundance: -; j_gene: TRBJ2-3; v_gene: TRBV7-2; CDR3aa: CASSLEALREDTQYF; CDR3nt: TGTGCCAGCAGCTTAGAAGCTTTGCGGGAGGATACGCAGTATTTT
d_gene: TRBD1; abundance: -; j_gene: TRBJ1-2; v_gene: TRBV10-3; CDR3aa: CAISEGNRGFYGYTF; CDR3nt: TGTGCCATCAGTGAGGGTAACAGGGGGTTCTATGGCTACACCTTC
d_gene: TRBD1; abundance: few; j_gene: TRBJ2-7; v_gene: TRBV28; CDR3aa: CASSLWDRTYEQYF; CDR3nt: TGTGCCAGCAGTTTGTGGGACAGAACCTACGAGCAGTACTTC
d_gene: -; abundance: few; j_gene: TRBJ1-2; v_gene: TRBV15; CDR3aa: CATSRGWQGYTF; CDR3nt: TGTGCCACCAGCAGAGGTTGGCAAGGCTACACCTTC
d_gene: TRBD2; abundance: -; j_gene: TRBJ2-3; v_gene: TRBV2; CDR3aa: CAGQGTSGRLTDTQYF; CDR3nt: TGTGCCGGACAGGGTACTAGCGGGAGGCTCACAGATACGCAGTATTTT
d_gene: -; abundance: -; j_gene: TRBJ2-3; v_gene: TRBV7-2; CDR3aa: CASSWGGEITDTQYF; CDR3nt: TGTGCCAGCAGCTGGGGCGGGGAGATCACAGATACGCAGTATTTT
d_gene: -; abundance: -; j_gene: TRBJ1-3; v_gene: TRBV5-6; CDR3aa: CASSFKQRSGGNTIYF; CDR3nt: TGTGCCAGCAGCTTTAAACAACGGTCGGGAGGAAACACCATATATTTT
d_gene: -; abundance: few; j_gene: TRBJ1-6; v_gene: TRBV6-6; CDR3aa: CASSYSGEDSPLHF; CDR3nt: TGTGCCAGCAGTTACTCAGGGGAGGATTCACCCCTCCACTTT
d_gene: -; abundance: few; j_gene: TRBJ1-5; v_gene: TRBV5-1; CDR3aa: CASSLGREDQPQHF; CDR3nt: TGCGCCAGCAGCTTGGGCAGGGAGGATCAGCCCCAGCATTTT
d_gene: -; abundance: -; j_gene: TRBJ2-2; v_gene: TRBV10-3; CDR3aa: CAIRPSTGNTGELFF; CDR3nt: TGTGCCATCCGTCCCTCGACAGGAAACACCGGGGAGCTGTTTTTT
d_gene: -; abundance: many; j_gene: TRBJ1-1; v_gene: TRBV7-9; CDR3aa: CASSLAGGAEAFF; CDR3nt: TGTGCCAGCAGCTTAGCGGGAGGGGCTGAAGCTTTCTTT
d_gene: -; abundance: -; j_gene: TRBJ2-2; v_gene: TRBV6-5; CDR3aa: CASSSRSQGRTGELFF; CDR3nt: TGTGCCAGCAGTTCCAGAAGCCAGGGGAGAACCGGGGAGCTGTTTTTT
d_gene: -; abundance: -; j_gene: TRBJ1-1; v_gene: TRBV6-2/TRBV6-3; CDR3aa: CASSYSGPNRLAEAFF; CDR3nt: TGTGCCAGCAGTTACTCAGGGCCGAACAGGCTAGCTGAAGCTTTCTTT
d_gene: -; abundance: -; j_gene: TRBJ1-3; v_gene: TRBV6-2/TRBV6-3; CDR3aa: CASSFQTASGNTIYF; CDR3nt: TGTGCCAGCAGTTTCCAGACAGCCTCTGGAAACACCATATATTTT
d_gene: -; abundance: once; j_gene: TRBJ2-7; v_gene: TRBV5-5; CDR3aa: CASSPSYEQYF; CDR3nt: TGTGCCAGCAGCCCGTCCTACGAGCAGTACTTC
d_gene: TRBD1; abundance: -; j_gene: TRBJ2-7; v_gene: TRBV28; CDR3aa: CASSNGQGYEQYF; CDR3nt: TGTGCCAGCAGTAACGGACAGGGCTACGAGCAGTACTTC
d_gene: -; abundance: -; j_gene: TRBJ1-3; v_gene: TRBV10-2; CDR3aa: CASSDPGNTIYF; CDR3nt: TGCGCCAGCAGTGACCCAGGGAACACCATATATTTT
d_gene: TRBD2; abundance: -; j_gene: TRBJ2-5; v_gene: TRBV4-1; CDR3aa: CASSQDSPGGETQYF; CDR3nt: TGCGCCAGCAGCCAAGACTCCCCGGGAGGGGAGACCCAGTACTTC